This T cell receptor beta chain emerged from a study of T cell repertoires in cytomegalovirus infection (dated by TCRdb to about 2019). General notes on the study: Alongside well-studied HLA-B-restricted epitopes, the peptide stimulations were aimed at recently identified HLA-C-restricted CMV epitopes, whose presentation resists viral immunomodulation. Because public TCR beta signatures pointed to carriage of CMV infection together with the matching HLA type, the HLA type of each donor mattered for the analysis.

Deletion took 6 bases off V and 2 bases off J, with a span of 9 bases between the germline ends. The CDR3 runs 13 residues from the cysteine to the phenylalanine. Just CDR3 DNA is preserved here, 39 bases in frame from base 1. CDR1 and CDR2 were assigned from the germline V gene as SGHVS and FNYEAQ. The study at large found these results: Carriers of CMV infection plus the relevant HLA type were discriminated by the cumulative frequency of public TCR beta family members in the study cohort and in an independent roughly 340-donor cohort. In the ex vivo response, HLA-C-restricted CMV-specific TCR beta clonotypes were dominant, and in two of eight donors the single most frequent clonotype came from this HLA-C-restricted group.

As concerns this clonotype: It has no known antigen specificity. Nothing much larger sits one base from this clone, and base qualities are not available.

The reads were generated on an Illumina HiSeq 1500. TCRdb reprocessing: public reads trimmed at Q25 with fastp, clones called with MiXCR, in-frame beta chains kept. When rows share a CDR3 protein, they turn into one entry using the most common DNA and genes. The sample has about 770,000 distinct CDR3 sequences on record, 25% to 35% of them singletons. Around 13% of the sample is in the top ten clones. According to the study, the label for this sample's treatment or condition signals: in vitro stimulation with specific CMV peptide epitopes to enrich CMV-specific T cells. The source was cultured CD8+ T cells from PBMCs, collected from culture after CMV antigen stimulation. The chain couples TRBV7-6 to TRBJ2-3, with the D gene not clear enough to name. The sequence came from a human donor in good health (CMV status not recorded). Some clones in this sample may be carry-over from other donors' samples. The sequenced DNA is TGTGCCAGCAGTTATACAGCCACAGATACGCAGTATTTT. It is translated as CASSYTATDTQYF.